These 4 T cell receptor beta chains originate from one sample sequenced in a study of T cell responses to AZD1222 COVID-19 vaccine. Here immunoSEQ multiplex PCR was the method, and the copy in TCRdb shows in-frame clones only, minus some. The table has about 170,000 clones, 90% seen once. The starting material was peripheral blood, obtained on day 0 of AZD1222 vaccination. The receptors derive from an adult in good health.

This clone came up a few times. The chain recombines TRBV29-1 with TRBJ2-1, with TRBD2 as a possible D gene (5 bases). CDR1 is SQVTM and CDR2 is ANQGSEA in the germline V gene. The V and J ends lost 3 bases and 9 bases respectively, with 12 bases between them. This CDR3 spans 12 amino acids. CDR3: CSVEPSWPEQFF. The CDR3 DNA follows: TGCAGCGTTGAGCCTAGCTGGCCTGAGCAGTTCTTC.

This clone was seen more than once but under ten times. This chain connects TRBV4-2 to TRBJ1-6, with 8 nucleotides matching TRBD1. Germline-derived CDR1 and CDR2 are LGHNA and YNFKEQ. After removal of 4 bases from V and 6 bases from J, the junction contained 14 bases not matched to a gene. The CDR3 sequence is 18 residues long. Here the CDR3 reads CASSPGTGPSFRNSPLHF. The CDR3 bases are TGTGCCAGCAGCCCCGGGACAGGTCCGTCGTTTCGTAATTCACCCCTCCACTTT.

This clone showed up just a few times. The rearrangement uses TRBV7-9 and TRBJ2-7; maybe TRBD2 (5 bases). Germline assignment: CDR1 SEHNR and CDR2 FQNEAQ (reference sequence). Trimming removed 7 bases at V and 4 bases at J, with 14 bases between. CDR3 length: 13 amino acids. CDR3 protein: CASTSGELYEQYF. The DNA of the CDR3 is TGTGCCAGCACCTCCGGGGAACTATACGAGCAGTACTTC.

The chain links TRBV5-1 to TRBJ1-6, with TRBD1 matching over 8 bases. The CDR3 runs 15 residues. Germline values: CDR1 SGHRS, CDR2 YFSETQ. J lost 8 bases, V lost 0 bases, and 4 bases had no gene match. CDR3 residues: CASSLGHRGYSPLHF. The CDR3 DNA reads TGCGCCAGCAGCTTGGGTCACAGGGGGTATTCACCCCTCCACTTT.